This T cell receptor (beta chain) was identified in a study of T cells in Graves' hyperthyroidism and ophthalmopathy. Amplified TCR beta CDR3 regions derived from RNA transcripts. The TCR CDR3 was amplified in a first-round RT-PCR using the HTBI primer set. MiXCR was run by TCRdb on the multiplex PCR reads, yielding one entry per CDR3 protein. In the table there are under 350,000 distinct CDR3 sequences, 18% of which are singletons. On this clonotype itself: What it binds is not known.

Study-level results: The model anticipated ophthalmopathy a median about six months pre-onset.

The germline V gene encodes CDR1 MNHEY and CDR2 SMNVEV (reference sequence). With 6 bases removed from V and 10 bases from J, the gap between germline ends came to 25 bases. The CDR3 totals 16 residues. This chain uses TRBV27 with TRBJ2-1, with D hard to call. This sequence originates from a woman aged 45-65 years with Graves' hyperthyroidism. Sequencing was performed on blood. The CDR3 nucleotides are TGTGCCAGCAGACCCACCGGTTTCCGCGACCATGGAGAGCAGTTCTTC. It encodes CASRPTGFRDHGEQFF.